This T cell receptor (beta chain) was obtained from a study of blood T cell repertoires in COVID-19. Study-level background: There were acute and convalescent COVID-19 samples, and they came from the United States, Italy and Spain. Sample material is recorded as cDNA or gDNA derived from T cells, B-cell-depleted T cells, or PBMCs.

CDR3 size: 11 residues. The germline V gene has CDR1 SGHTA and CDR2 FQGNSA. J was trimmed by 12 bases and V by 3 bases; bases with no gene match: 2. Profiling relied on immunoSEQ multiplex PCR, and the TCRdb table lists in-frame clones only, not all of them. Among some 100,000 clones listed, just over 85% were seen once. The sequence came from a human donor in a cohort sampled during active COVID-19. What was sequenced was peripheral blood. The J gene is TRBJ2-1, the V gene TRBV7-2; 7 positions match TRBD1. DNA of the CDR3: TGTGCCAGCAGCTTCCGGGACAGGCAGTTCTTC. This gives the protein CASSFRDRQFF.